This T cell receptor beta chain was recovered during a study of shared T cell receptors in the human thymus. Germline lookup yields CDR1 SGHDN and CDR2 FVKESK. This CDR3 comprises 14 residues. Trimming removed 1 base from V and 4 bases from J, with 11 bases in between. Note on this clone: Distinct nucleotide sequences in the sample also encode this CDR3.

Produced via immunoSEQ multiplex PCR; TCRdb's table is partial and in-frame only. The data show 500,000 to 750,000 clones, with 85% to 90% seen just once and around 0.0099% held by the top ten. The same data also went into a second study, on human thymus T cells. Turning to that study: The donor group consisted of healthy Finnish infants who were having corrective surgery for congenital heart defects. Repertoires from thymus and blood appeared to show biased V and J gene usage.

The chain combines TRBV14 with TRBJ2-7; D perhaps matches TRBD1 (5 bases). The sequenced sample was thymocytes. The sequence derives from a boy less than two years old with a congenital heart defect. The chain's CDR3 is CASSQGQGVYEQYF. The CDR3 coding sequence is TGTGCCAGCAGCCAAGGTCAGGGTGTGTACGAGCAGTACTTC.